The 7 T cell receptor beta chains reported below all come from one sample, sequenced in a study of technical replicates of blood from a few donors. Profiling relied on immunoSEQ multiplex PCR, and the TCRdb table lists in-frame clones only, not all of them. The sample has 70,000 to 80,000 clones; 91% are singletons. Sequencing was done on a sample of T cells isolated from PBMCs. The source is a human donor in good health. Some clones in this sample may be carry-over from other donors' samples.

J is TRBJ1-2 and V is TRBV30; a possible D gene is TRBD1 (5 bases). The V gene's germline CDR1 is GTSNPN and CDR2 SVGIG (reference sequence). This CDR3 is built from 14 residues. V lost 0 bases, J lost 8 bases, and 16 bases lay in between. CDR3: CAWSVRGASDGYTF. Here the CDR3 DNA reads TGTGCCTGGAGTGTACGCGGGGCTTCGGACGGCTACACCTTC.

A remark on this clone: Relative to the germline gene, one junction end is altered; a read error may explain this. The V and J genes are TRBV4-1 and TRBJ2-7; D is perhaps TRBD2 (6 bases). Germline loops: CDR1 MGHRA, CDR2 YSYEKL. The CDR3 extends over 15 amino acids. The CDR3 DNA is TGCGCCAGCACCCAAGAGGCCGCGGGGACGGACGAGCAGTACTTC. Protein product: CASTQEAAGTDEQYF.

This sequence joins TRBV6-5 and TRBJ2-2; TRBD2 agrees at 7 bases. Germline V gene lookup returns CDR1 MNHEY and CDR2 SVGAGI. This CDR3 region has 15 residues. Trimming at V came to 3 bases and at J to 6 bases, leaving 7 bases not matched to a gene. The CDR3: CASSYGGGRAGELFF. The DNA for the CDR3 is TGTGCCAGCAGTTATGGGGGGGGGAGGGCCGGGGAGCTGTTTTTT.

The rearrangement joins TRBV2 to TRBJ2-7; maybe TRBD2 (6 bases). The CDR3 totals 15 residues. The V gene's germline CDR1 is SNHLY and CDR2 FYNNEI. The ends were cut back, 1 base at V and 1 base at J, with 11 bases in the middle. In DNA, the CDR3 is TGTGCCAGCAGTGAAGGGGGAGGATCGTCCTACGAGCAGTACTTC. Protein sequence: CASSEGGGSSYEQYF.

The V gene is TRBV7-2, the J gene TRBJ2-2, with 7 bases lining up with TRBD2. The junction had 8 bases not matched to a gene; V was cut back by 5 bases and J by 5 bases. Germline CDR1 is SGHTA and CDR2 is FQGNSA. The CDR3 has 15 amino acids. CDR3 nucleotides: TGTGCCAGCAGCCCCTGGGAGGGTCGGACCGGGGAGCTGTTTTTT. The encoded protein is CASSPWEGRTGELFF.

The CDR3 bases are TGTGCCAGCAGTTACACGATAGGGGGATACGAGCAGTACTTC. Protein product: CASSYTIGGYEQYF. The chain links TRBV6-5 to TRBJ2-7; D might be TRBD1 (6 bases). V was pared by 2 bases and J by 4 bases, with 12 bases between. The CDR3 consists of 14 residues. Per germline, CDR1 MNHEY and CDR2 SVGAGI.

The genes are TRBV19 and TRBJ2-7, with D perhaps matching TRBD2 (6 bases). The germline CDR1 and CDR2 sequences are LNHDA and SQIVND (reference sequence). V was shortened by 1 base and J by 4 bases, with 8 bases between the two germline ends. The CDR3 is 13 residues long. CDR3 nucleotide sequence: TGTGCCAGTAGTATAGCTGGAGGGTACGAGCAGTACTTC. It yields the protein CASSIAGGYEQYF.